The rows below give T cell receptor beta chains drawn from one sample of a study of T cell responses to AZD1222 COVID-19 vaccine. Data came from immunoSEQ multiplex PCR; TCRdb stores just in-frame clones and leaves some out. Of about 60,000 clones listed, approximately 80% are singletons. The source was peripheral blood, collected 28 days after the second AZD1222 dose. These receptors all stem from an adult who received the AZD1222 COVID-19 vaccine. CDR3s include the opening cysteine and the closing phenylalanine or tryptophan. D genes are given only for firm matches. Clone size is shown for a subset of rows, as once, few, many or a class of expanded clone.

d_call,v_call,j_call,clone_size,cdr3_nt,cdr3_aa
NA,TRBV7-6,TRBJ2-2,NA,TGTGCCAGCAGCGGCAGTTCAGCTAACACCGGGGAGCTGTTTTTT,CASSGSSANTGELFF
NA,TRBV3-1/TRBV3-2,TRBJ1-4,medium-sized,TGTGCCAGCAGCCAAGATTTCAGGGGTGAAAAACTGTTTTTT,CASSQDFRGEKLFF
NA,TRBV28,TRBJ1-2,NA,TGTGCCAGCAGTTTACTCCGGGGTGACTATGGCTACACCTTC,CASSLLRGDYGYTF
NA,TRBV29-1,TRBJ1-1,few,TGCAGCGTCATAAGAGGAGGGGATGGCACTGAAGCTTTCTTT,CSVIRGGDGTEAFF
NA,TRBV10-3,TRBJ2-7,NA,TGTGCCATCAGTGAGTCGAGTGTTTACGAGCAGTACTTC,CAISESSVYEQYF
TRBD1,TRBV6-5,TRBJ1-1,once,TGTGCCAGCACCCGACAGGGGACGAACACTGAAGCTTTCTTT,CASTRQGTNTEAFF
NA,TRBV4-3,TRBJ1-3,NA,TGCGCCAGCAGCCAAGTGCACGTGAGCTCTGGAAACACCATATATTTT,CASSQVHVSSGNTIYF
TRBD1,TRBV5-1,TRBJ2-5,few,TGCGCCAGCAGCGGGTCCGGGACAGGGGAAGAGACCCAGTACTTC,CASSGSGTGEETQYF
TRBD1,TRBV4-3,TRBJ2-2,NA,TGCGCCAGCAGCCAACGGGACAGGGTTAGACGGGGCACCGGGGAGCTGTTTTTT,CASSQRDRVRRGTGELFF
NA,TRBV5-6,TRBJ1-5,once,TGTGCCAGCAGCACCACACAGCACAATCAGCCCCAGCATTTT,CASSTTQHNQPQHF
NA,TRBV20-1,TRBJ1-1,NA,TGCAGTGCTAGTGCAGAAGCTTGGGGGACTGAAGCTTTCTTT,CSASAEAWGTEAFF
NA,TRBV7-2,TRBJ1-6,NA,TGTGCCAGCAGCGCAAGTTGGTCGGGGGATAATTCACCCCTCCACTTT,CASSASWSGDNSPLHF
NA,TRBV7-2,TRBJ1-1,NA,TGTGCCAGCAGTTTTTCTGGGGACACTGAAGCTTTCTTT,CASSFSGDTEAFF
NA,TRBV19,TRBJ1-5,NA,TGTGCCAGTAGTAAAAGGGAGGGCGGCCTCGGAAATCAGCCCCAGCATTTT,CASSKREGGLGNQPQHF
NA,TRBV11-3,TRBJ1-1,NA,TGTGCCAGCAGCCGGACTAGGACTGGCACTGAAGCTTTCTTT,CASSRTRTGTEAFF
NA,TRBV12-3/TRBV12-4,TRBJ1-5,NA,TGTGCCAGCAGTTTAGGCAGCAATCAGCCCCAGCATTTT,CASSLGSNQPQHF
TRBD2,TRBV27,TRBJ2-2,NA,TGTGCCAGCAGTTTATGGGAGACAGCGGGGGCCGGGGAGCTGTTTTTT,CASSLWETAGAGELFF
TRBD2,TRBV4-2,TRBJ2-7,NA,TGTGCCAGCAGCCAAGATCCGGATGGACTAGCGGGGACCTACGAGCAGTACTTC,CASSQDPDGLAGTYEQYF
NA,TRBV11-2,TRBJ1-1,NA,TGTGCCAGCAGCCTCCCGACGGGGAACACTGAAGCTTTCTTT,CASSLPTGNTEAFF
NA,TRBV30,TRBJ1-2,few,TGTGCCTGGAGTACGGGCGGGGGCCGCACCTTC,CAWSTGGGRTF
NA,TRBV5-1,TRBJ2-7,NA,TGCGCCAGCAGCTTGGCATCGCCCCCTGCCTACGAGCAGTACTTC,CASSLASPPAYEQYF
NA,TRBV4-3,TRBJ1-3,NA,TGCGCCAGCAGCCAAGATCAGATGAGGGCGAGCGGAAACACCATATATTTT,CASSQDQMRASGNTIYF
NA,TRBV6-5,TRBJ1-1,NA,TGTGCCAGCAGTTACTCGGCCAGGTCGGACACTGAAGCTTTCTTT,CASSYSARSDTEAFF
NA,TRBV10-3,TRBJ2-2,NA,TGTGCCCTCCGAAGGACTGGTACCGGGGAGCTGTTTTTT,CALRRTGTGELFF
NA,TRBV29-1,TRBJ2-3,NA,TGCAGCGTAGAAGGGGTGGAAGGTACAGATACGCAGTATTTT,CSVEGVEGTDTQYF
TRBD1,TRBV28,TRBJ1-2,NA,TGTGCCAGCAGCGTTGTTTCACGACAGGGGGAGGTCTATGGCTACACCTTC,CASSVVSRQGEVYGYTF
TRBD2,TRBV28,TRBJ2-7,NA,TGTGCCAGCAGTTTTTGGGGAGGGTTAAACTACGAGCAGTACTTC,CASSFWGGLNYEQYF